The 13 T cell receptor beta chains reported below all come from one sample, sequenced in a study of early T cells in non-severe SARS-CoV-2 infection. TCRdb re-analysed the 5' RACE reads in MiXCR, keeping a single row per CDR3 protein. The table records about 71,000 distinct CDR3 sequences, approximately 15% of them present only once. The source material was whole blood. The receptors here all came from an adult who was a healthcare worker with PCR-confirmed SARS-CoV-2 infection or an uninfected control (not recorded which).

There are many counts of this clonotype. One junction end disagrees with the germline gene, perhaps due to a read error. This chain joins TRBV28 and TRBJ1-1; no clear D gene. This CDR3 is built from 11 residues. In germline, CDR1 is MDHEN, CDR2 SYDVKM. CDR3 sequence reads: CASSWNAEAFF. The CDR3 region has the DNA TGTGCCAGCAGTTGGAACGCTGAAGCTTTCTTT.

This clonotype was seen ten or more times. V and J are TRBV6-5 and TRBJ2-1; 8 bases are a match to TRBD2. Germline trimming cut 5 bases from V and 0 bases from J; bases unmatched to any gene: 9. CDR1 is MNHEY and CDR2 is SVGAGI in the germline V gene. This CDR3 spans 17 amino acids. Here the CDR3 reads CASSLLAGSTSYNEQFF. In DNA form, the CDR3 reads TGTGCCAGCAGTCTCTTAGCGGGGAGCACCTCCTACAATGAGCAGTTCTTC.

V usage is TRBV7-8 and J usage is TRBJ2-3; 9 bases match TRBD2. Per the germline V gene, CDR1 is SGHVS and CDR2 is FQNEAQ. The CDR3 runs to 17 residues. V shed 2 bases and J 2 bases; nucleotides not matched to a gene: 8. In DNA form, the CDR3 reads TGTGCCAGCAGCTTAAATGCGGGGGGGACCTTCACAGATACGCAGTATTTT. Translated, it gives CASSLNAGGTFTDTQYF.

The rearrangement uses TRBV11-2 and TRBJ2-7, with TRBD1 matching over 9 bases. CDR3 length: 14 residues. J gave up 4 bases and V 1 base, and 2 bases lay outside the gene matches. Germline V lookup: CDR1 SGHAT, CDR2 FQNNGV. Here the CDR3 reads CASSLGQGGYEQYF. As DNA, the CDR3 is TGTGCCAGCAGCTTAGGACAGGGGGGATACGAGCAGTACTTC.

The rearrangement uses TRBV29-1 and TRBJ1-1; D uncertain. The CDR3 spans 10 residues. Germline CDR1 is SQVTM and CDR2 is ANQGSEA. The CDR3 region has the DNA TGCAGTTACCCCATCTGTGAAGCTTTCTTT. This gives the protein CSYPICEAFF.

This clonotype was picked up a small number of times. J is TRBJ2-1 and V is TRBV14, with TRBD2 matching 10 bases. The CDR3 is 16 amino acids. Germline V CDR1 and CDR2: SGHDN, FVKESK. Trimming took 4 bases from V and 3 from J; bases not matched to a gene: 6. CDR3 in amino acids: CASSPVSGGLYNEQFF. In DNA, the CDR3 is TGTGCCAGCAGCCCGGTTAGCGGGGGGCTCTACAATGAGCAGTTCTTC.

This clonotype has more than one count but fewer than ten. The chain joins TRBV28 to TRBJ1-2; D not resolved. Trimming removed 2 bases from V and 7 bases from J, with 11 bases in between. The CDR3 extends over 13 amino acids. Germline V gene data show CDR1 as MDHEN and CDR2 as SYDVKM. CDR3 nucleotides: TGTGCCAGCAGTTTAATGGTAGGCAGTGGCTACACCTTC. It translates to CASSLMVGSGYTF.

V and J are TRBV5-1 and TRBJ2-2, with unresolved D. With 4 bases removed from V and 3 bases from J, the gap between germline ends came to 10 bases. CDR3 length: 14 amino acids. The germline CDR1 and CDR2 sequences are SGHRS and YFSETQ. The CDR3 is CASSADGYTGELFF. The CDR3 DNA sequence: TGCGCCAGCAGCGCGGACGGCTACACCGGGGAGCTGTTTTTT.

The CDR3 here is CSVEETDTQYF. The DNA of the CDR3 is TGCAGCGTTGAAGAAACAGATACGCAGTATTTT. This rearrangement joins TRBV29-1 to TRBJ2-3; D unclear. Trimming removed 0 bases at V and 3 bases at J, with 1 base between. The germline V gene encodes CDR1 SQVTM and CDR2 ANQGSEA. This CDR3 has 11 residues.

Turning to this clonotype: One end of the junction fails to match germline, which may point to a read error. V and J are TRBV7-9 and TRBJ1-2, with a weak D call TRBD1 (5 bases). CDR3 length: 14 residues. Germline V gives CDR1 SEHNR, CDR2 FQNEAQ (reference sequence). The CDR3 loop reads CASSPPAGTAASAF. Written as DNA, the CDR3 is TGTGCCAGCAGCCCCCCCGCCGGGACTGCCGCCTCCGCCTTC.

The rearrangement links TRBV9 to TRBJ2-5; TRBD2 is a possible D gene (5 bases). Germline CDR1 reads SGDLS; CDR2 reads YYNGEE. The CDR3 length is 15 residues. V gave up 4 bases and J gave up 2 bases, with 15 bases separating them. Written as DNA, the CDR3 is TGTGCCAGCAGCCCCGTCGGGAACCCTCAAGAGACCCAGTACTTC. Protein product: CASSPVGNPQETQYF.

The genes are TRBV7-2 and TRBJ1-2, with TRBD1 identical over 9 bases. The CDR3 is made up of 14 amino acids. V shed 5 bases and J 4 bases; nucleotides not matched to a gene: 5. Per the germline V gene, CDR1 is SGHTA and CDR2 is FQGNSA. The CDR3 DNA reads TGTGCCAGCAGCAGAACACAGGGGGCCTATGGCTACACCTTC. Translation: CASSRTQGAYGYTF.

This clonotype has ten or more counts. This chain links TRBV21-1 with TRBJ2-1; the table's D call of TRBD1 was not tested on the DNA. TRBV21-1 is a pseudogene locus. This CDR3 region has 17 residues. CDR3 sequence: CASSSRDPEGEYNEQFF. The CDR3, as DNA: TGTGCCAGCAGCAGCCGGGACCCCGAAGGGGAGTACAATGAGCAGTTCTTC.